This T cell receptor beta chain emerged from a study of blood T cell repertoires in COVID-19. Study-level information: The United States, Italy and Spain were the sources of the acute and convalescent COVID-19 samples.

The V gene's germline CDR1 is SGHRS and CDR2 YFSETQ. CDR3 size: 17 residues. Trimming took 2 bases from V and 1 from J, leaving 17 bases between them. Adults between about 18 and 89 years of age took part from under 30 US areas. Allocation to cohorts depended on clinical history reported by the participants. Per the study methods: It was from reference gene primer amplification that nucleated cell counts were estimated. Assay used: immunoSEQ multiplex PCR; TCRdb lists only in-frame clones, some missing. That table supplies the V and J calls and clone size; D and trimming were determined from the DNA. The repertoire includes about 240,000 clones, approximately 84% of them detected once, and around 3% sits in the top ten. This clone was detected only once.

V usage is TRBV5-1 and J usage is TRBJ2-3; TRBD1 is a possible D gene (6 bases). The sequence was obtained from a woman between 40 and 55 years old with acute COVID-19. Input material: PBMCs or T cells enriched from blood (not recorded which). CDR3 DNA: TGCGCCAGCAGCTTACTACAGGGTTCTACGGGCACAGATACGCAGTATTTT. Its translation is CASSLLQGSTGTDTQYF. Supplemented by reference TRBV5-1 and TRBJ2-3, the full variable domain reads KAGVTQTPRYLIKTRGQQVTLSCSPISGHRSVSWYQQTPGQGLQFLFEYFSETQRNKGNFPGRFSGRQFSNSRSEMNVSTLELGDSALYLCASSLLQGSTGTDTQYFGPGTRLTVL.